One sample yielded the 26 T cell receptor beta chains listed below, sequenced in a study of cytomegalovirus exposure and HLA in healthy donors. In the PCR, 60 Vbeta and 13 Jbeta primers were used. Here immunoSEQ multiplex PCR was the method, and the copy in TCRdb shows in-frame clones only, minus some. The profile shows 90,000 to 130,000 clones, around three quarters of them singletons. The specimen was PBMCs. These receptors originate from a woman between 18 and 29 years old in good health and CMV-seropositive.

The chain is built from TRBV19 and TRBJ2-6, with D uncertain. In germline, CDR1 is LNHDA, CDR2 SQIVND (reference sequence). The CDR3 totals 15 residues. Trimming cost V 8 bases and J 0 bases, with 11 bases left between them. CDR3 bases: TGTGCCAGTTCCCAGTGGCCCTCTGGGGCCAACGTCCTGACTTTC. It encodes CASSQWPSGANVLTF.

V gene TRBV7-6 combines with J gene TRBJ2-1, with 7 nucleotides matching TRBD2. With 2 bases clipped from V and 2 bases from J, the junction kept 3 bases outside the gene matches. CDR1 is SGHVS and CDR2 is FNYEAQ in the germline V gene. The CDR3 has 15 residues. The CDR3 spells CASSLREGTYNEQFF. The CDR3 region has the DNA TGTGCCAGCAGCTTAAGGGAGGGCACCTACAATGAGCAGTTCTTC.

This clone showed up just once. The J gene is TRBJ1-1, the V gene TRBV4-1; 8 bases align to TRBD1. Trimming removed 4 bases from V and 4 bases from J; junction bases left unmatched: 5. Germline values: CDR1 MGHRA, CDR2 YSYEKL. The CDR3 is 14 residues long. CDR3 sequence: CASSPRQGTTEAFF. The CDR3 DNA sequence: TGCGCCAGCAGCCCTCGACAGGGGACCACTGAAGCTTTCTTT.

The V and J genes are TRBV5-6 and TRBJ1-5, with 7 bases identical to TRBD1. Trimming at V came to 4 bases and at J to 6 bases, leaving 7 bases not matched to a gene. The length of the CDR3 is 14 residues. CDR1 and CDR2 from the germline V gene are SGHDT and YYEEEE. CDR3 nucleotide sequence: TGTGCCAGCAGCCGAGACAGGGTAGGTCAGCCCCAGCATTTT. It encodes CASSRDRVGQPQHF.

This chain links TRBV6-4 with TRBJ2-1; D is possibly TRBD2 (5 bases). The CDR3 runs 13 residues. V lost 4 bases and J lost 1, with 5 bases in between. Germline V lookup: CDR1 MRHNA, CDR2 SNTAGT. CDR3 in DNA: TGTGCCAGCAGTGCGGGATCCTACAATGAGCAGTTCTTC. As protein: CASSAGSYNEQFF.

With respect to this clone: An end of the junction differs from the germline gene, which may be a read error. The V gene is TRBV27, the J gene TRBJ2-1; TRBD1 might be the D (6 bases). This CDR3 has 18 amino acids. Germline V gives CDR1 MNHEY, CDR2 SMNVEV (reference sequence). Here the CDR3 DNA reads TGTGCCATCAGTTTATCCCCTAGGACAGCCGTATTGGACAATGAGCAGTTCTTC. Its protein product is CAISLSPRTAVLDNEQFF.

This clone was counted between two and nine times. The chain carries TRBV18 and TRBJ1-3, with D maybe TRBD1 (6 bases). The CDR3 loop spans 16 amino acids. Germline lookup yields CDR1 KGHSH and CDR2 LQKENI. Trimming left V 2 bases short and J 0 bases short, with 11 bases between. CDR3 nucleotides: TGTGCCAGCTCACCAGCCCTGGACAGCTCTGGAAACACCATATATTTT. As protein: CASSPALDSSGNTIYF.

The gene calls are TRBV30 and TRBJ1-5, with 7 positions matching TRBD1. The CDR3 covers 15 residues. After removal of 2 bases from V and 2 bases from J, the junction contained 6 bases not matched to a gene. Germline V gives CDR1 GTSNPN, CDR2 SVGIG (reference sequence). The CDR3 nucleotides are TGTGCCTGGAGTTTCCAGACAGGGCGCAATCAGCCCCAGCATTTT. Its translation: CAWSFQTGRNQPQHF.

V usage is TRBV15 and J usage is TRBJ2-7, with 8 bases fitting TRBD1. Germline V gives CDR1 LNHNV, CDR2 YYDKDF (reference sequence). V was pared by 7 bases and J by 0 bases, with 5 bases of the junction left unmatched. The CDR3 length is 14 residues. The CDR3 protein is CATNPGQVSYEQYF. DNA of the CDR3: TGTGCCACCAACCCGGGACAGGTCTCCTACGAGCAGTACTTC.

The gene calls are TRBV5-1 and TRBJ2-7; 9 nucleotides align to TRBD1. V shed 3 bases and J 7 bases; nucleotides not matched to a gene: 8. The CDR3 length is 14 residues. From germline, CDR1 is SGHRS and CDR2 YFSETQ. The CDR3 region has the DNA TGCGCCAGCAGCTCCGGGACAGGGACTTGGGAGCAGTACTTC. Amino acid sequence: CASSSGTGTWEQYF. Complete variable domain (other parts from reference TRBV5-1 and TRBJ2-7): KAGVTQTPRYLIKTRGQQVTLSCSPISGHRSVSWYQQTPGQGLQFLFEYFSETQRNKGNFPGRFSGRQFSNSRSEMNVSTLELGDSALYLCASSSGTGTWEQYFGPGTRLTVT.

This clone was seen a handful of times. The chain joins TRBV4-1 to TRBJ2-3; D not certain. Germline lookup yields CDR1 MGHRA and CDR2 YSYEKL. This CDR3 has 18 residues. V lost 3 bases and J 0 bases, leaving 19 bases between the germline ends. The CDR3 loop is CASSHPRQSASSTDTQYF. DNA of the CDR3: TGCGCCAGCAGCCATCCGCGTCAGAGCGCGTCTAGCACAGATACGCAGTATTTT.

This clone showed up just once. The J gene is TRBJ2-5, the V gene TRBV5-1, with a tentative D call TRBD1 (6 bases). V was shortened by 4 bases and J by 4 bases, with 11 bases between the two germline ends. Germline V gene lookup returns CDR1 SGHRS and CDR2 YFSETQ. This CDR3 has 13 residues. As DNA, the CDR3 is TGCGCCAGCAGCGCCCGGACAGCAGAGACCCAGTACTTC. Translating gives CASSARTAETQYF.

The chain carries TRBV6-5 and TRBJ2-1, with a tentative D call TRBD2 (5 bases). Trimming pared 1 base from V and 6 bases from J, leaving 7 bases between. Germline CDR1 MNHEY, CDR2 SVGAGI. CDR3 size: 13 residues. CDR3 region: CASSYLARNEQFF. The CDR3 nucleotides are TGTGCCAGCAGTTACTTAGCGCGCAATGAGCAGTTCTTC.

The rearrangement links TRBV6-1 to TRBJ2-5, with 8 bases aligning to TRBD1. Germline lookup yields CDR1 MNHNS and CDR2 SASEGT. J was trimmed by 4 bases and V by 4 bases; bases with no gene match: 17. This CDR3 region has 18 residues. The CDR3 sequence: CASSGPPRRTGFGETQYF. CDR3 nucleotide sequence: TGTGCCAGCAGTGGACCCCCCAGGAGGACAGGGTTTGGAGAGACCCAGTACTTC.

The genes are TRBV19 and TRBJ1-1, with D maybe TRBD1 (6 bases). CDR3 length: 14 amino acids. CDR1 is LNHDA and CDR2 is SQIVND in the germline V gene (reference sequence). V shed 6 bases and J shed 1 base, with 12 bases lying between them. The CDR3 here is CASRVNRENTEAFF. The DNA for the CDR3 is TGTGCCAGTAGGGTGAACAGGGAGAACACTGAAGCTTTCTTT. Full variable domain (rest looked up from reference TRBV19 and TRBJ1-1): DGGITQSPKYLFRKEGQNVTLSCEQNLNHDAMYWYRQDPGQGLRLIYYSQIVNDFQKGDIAEGYSVSREKKESFPLTVTSAQKNPTAFYLCASRVNRENTEAFFGQGTRLTVV.

The chain is built from TRBV5-1 and TRBJ1-4; D is undetermined. The CDR3 has 14 amino acids. Germline lookup yields CDR1 SGHRS and CDR2 YFSETQ. The V gene lost 0 bases and the J gene lost 6 bases, with 9 bases spanning the gap. As DNA, the CDR3 is TGCGCCAGCAGCTTGGAAGCGACCCATGAAAAACTGTTTTTT. It specifies CASSLEATHEKLFF.

The chain employs TRBV6-1 and TRBJ1-1; 7 bases are a match to TRBD1. Germline CDR1 reads MNHNS; CDR2 reads SASEGT. J lost 3 bases, V lost 5 bases, and 6 bases had no gene match. The CDR3 length is 14 residues. CDR3 residues: CASSPRQGYTEAFF. As DNA, the CDR3 is TGTGCCAGCAGTCCCCGACAGGGTTACACTGAAGCTTTCTTT.

This chain joins TRBV6-1 and TRBJ2-7, with D unclear. CDR1 is MNHNS and CDR2 is SASEGT in the germline V gene. The V and J ends lost 7 bases and 2 bases respectively, with 9 bases between them. The CDR3 consists of 12 residues. The CDR3 bases are TGTGCCAGCAAGCCCGACACCTACGAGCAGTACTTC. Its protein is CASKPDTYEQYF.

The chain links TRBV28 to TRBJ1-3; D is possibly TRBD1 (5 bases). V lost 6 bases and J lost 7, with 13 bases in between. Per the germline V gene, CDR1 is MDHEN and CDR2 is SYDVKM. The CDR3 is made up of 13 amino acids. The CDR3 coding sequence is TGTGCCAGCAGACTCATCGGGGGGAACACCATATATTTT. Translated, it gives CASRLIGGNTIYF. The full variable domain, completed using reference TRBV28 and TRBJ1-3, is DVKVTQSSRYLVKRTGEKVFLECVQDMDHENMFWYRQDPGLGLRLIYFSYDVKMKEKGDIPEGYSVSREKKERFSLILESASTNQTSMYLCASRLIGGNTIYFGEGSWLTVV.

The chain has TRBV7-3 and TRBJ2-5; 8 nucleotides align to TRBD2. Germline assignment: CDR1 SGHTA and CDR2 FQGTGA. The CDR3 has 15 amino acids. The J segment lost 4 bases and the V segment lost 3 bases, leaving 7 bases of the junction unmatched. The CDR3 nucleotides are TGTGCCAGCAGCTTGGGAGCGGGAGAGGGAGAGACCCAGTACTTC. It codes for CASSLGAGEGETQYF.

This clone occurred a few times. The chain recombines TRBV30 with TRBJ2-7; no definite D call. Trimming removed 8 bases from V and 3 bases from J, with 20 bases in between. The CDR3 has 14 amino acids. Germline assignment: CDR1 GTSNPN and CDR2 SVGIG (reference sequence). The CDR3 reads CARGHPELYYEQYF. CDR3 nucleotide sequence: TGTGCCCGAGGCCATCCGGAACTATACTACGAGCAGTACTTC.

This sequence joins TRBV2 and TRBJ2-3; 7 bases map to TRBD2. Germline V gives CDR1 SNHLY, CDR2 FYNNEI. V lost 1 base to trimming and J lost 8 bases; unmatched junction nucleotides: 9. This CDR3 has 15 residues. CDR3: CASSEDWAGALTQYF. As DNA, the CDR3 is TGTGCCAGCAGTGAAGATTGGGCGGGAGCCCTTACGCAGTATTTT.

J is TRBJ2-1 and V is TRBV7-3; D possibly corresponds to TRBD2 (6 bases). This CDR3 spans 15 amino acids. Germline assignment: CDR1 SGHTA and CDR2 FQGTGA. The V end was cut by 5 bases, the J end by 0 bases, with 11 bases between. The DNA of the CDR3 is TGTGCCAGCAGCCCTATAGCGGACTCCTACAATGAGCAGTTCTTC. Its translation is CASSPIADSYNEQFF. The whole variable domain, filled in from reference TRBV7-3 and TRBJ2-1, reads GAGVSQTPSNKVTEKGKYVELRCDPISGHTALYWYRQSLGQGPEFLIYFQGTGAADDSGLPNDRFFAVRPEGSVSTLKIQRTERGDSAVYLCASSPIADSYNEQFFGPGTRLTVL.

V gene TRBV27 combines with J gene TRBJ2-1; 8 nucleotides line up with TRBD2. The germline V gene encodes CDR1 MNHEY and CDR2 SMNVEV (reference sequence). The CDR3 has 14 amino acids. Trimming cost V 7 bases and J 7 bases; bases outside gene matches: 9. The CDR3 is CASTLQRGSNEQFF. For the CDR3, the DNA is TGTGCCAGCACCCTCCAGCGGGGGAGTAATGAGCAGTTCTTC.

The chain has TRBV5-1 and TRBJ2-1; 7 bases align to TRBD2. Germline V gene sequence: CDR1 SGHRS, CDR2 YFSETQ. This CDR3 has 13 amino acids. Unmatched junction bases numbered 2, after V lost 0 bases and J lost 8 bases. The CDR3 DNA reads as TGCGCCAGCAGCTTGGTTCGGGAGGATGAGCAGTTCTTC. Its protein product is CASSLVREDEQFF.

The table lists this clone with a few counts. J is TRBJ1-5 and V is TRBV19; a weak D match, TRBD1 (5 bases). The CDR3 loop spans 18 amino acids. V was shortened by 0 bases and J by 0 bases, with 15 bases between the two germline ends. Looked up from germline, CDR1 is LNHDA and CDR2 is SQIVND (reference sequence). The CDR3 DNA sequence: TGTGCCAGTAGTATAGATACGGGGGACCCGTATAGCAATCAGCCCCAGCATTTT. Its protein product is CASSIDTGDPYSNQPQHF.